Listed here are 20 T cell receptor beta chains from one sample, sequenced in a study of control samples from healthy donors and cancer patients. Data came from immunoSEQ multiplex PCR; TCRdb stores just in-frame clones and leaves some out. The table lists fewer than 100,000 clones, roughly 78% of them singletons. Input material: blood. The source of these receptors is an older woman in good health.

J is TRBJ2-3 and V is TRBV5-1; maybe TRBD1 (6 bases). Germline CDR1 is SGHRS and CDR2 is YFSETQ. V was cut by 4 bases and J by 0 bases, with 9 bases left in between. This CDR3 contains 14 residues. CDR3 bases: TGCGCCAGCAGCGAGGGACACAGCACAGATACGCAGTATTTT. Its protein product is CASSEGHSTDTQYF.

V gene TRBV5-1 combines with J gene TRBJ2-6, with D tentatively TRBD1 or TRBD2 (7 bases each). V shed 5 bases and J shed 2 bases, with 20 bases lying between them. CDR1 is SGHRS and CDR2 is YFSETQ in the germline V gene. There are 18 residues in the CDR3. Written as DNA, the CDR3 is TGCGCCAGCAGTACCAGGGAGGGGGCGAAGACTGGGGCCAACGTCCTGACTTTC. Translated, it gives CASSTREGAKTGANVLTF.

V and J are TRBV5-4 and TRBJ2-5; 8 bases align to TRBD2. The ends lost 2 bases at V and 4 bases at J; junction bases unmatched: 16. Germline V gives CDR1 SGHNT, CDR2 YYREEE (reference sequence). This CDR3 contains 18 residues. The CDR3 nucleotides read TGTGCCAGCAGCTTAGGCCCACCGACGGCGGGAGGCAGAGAGACCCAGTACTTC. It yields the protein CASSLGPPTAGGRETQYF.

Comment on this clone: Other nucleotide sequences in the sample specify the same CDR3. CDR3 coding DNA: TGTGCCAGCAGCCAGAGGACCGAAGATACGCAGTATTTT. This encodes CASSQRTEDTQYF. The V call is TRBV4-2, the J call TRBJ2-3; D is ambiguous. V lost 3 bases and J lost 5, with 9 bases in between. The CDR3 covers 13 residues. From germline, CDR1 is LGHNA and CDR2 YNFKEQ.

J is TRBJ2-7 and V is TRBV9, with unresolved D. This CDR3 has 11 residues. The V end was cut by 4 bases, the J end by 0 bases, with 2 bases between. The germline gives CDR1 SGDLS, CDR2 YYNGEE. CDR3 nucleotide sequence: TGTGCCAGCAGCACCTCCTACGAGCAGTACTTC. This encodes CASSTSYEQYF. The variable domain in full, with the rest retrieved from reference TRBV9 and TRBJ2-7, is DSGVTQTPKHLITATGQRVTLRCSPRSGDLSVYWYQQSLDQGLQFLIQYYNGEERAKGNILERFSAQQFPDLHSELNLSSLELGDSALYFCASSTSYEQYFGPGTRLTVT.

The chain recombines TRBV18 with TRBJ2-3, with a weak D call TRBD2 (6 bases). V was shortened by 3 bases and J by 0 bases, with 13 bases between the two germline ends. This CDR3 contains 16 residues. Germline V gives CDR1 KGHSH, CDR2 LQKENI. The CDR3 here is CASSPIADTSTDTQYF. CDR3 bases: TGTGCCAGCTCACCCATAGCGGACACTAGCACAGATACGCAGTATTTT.

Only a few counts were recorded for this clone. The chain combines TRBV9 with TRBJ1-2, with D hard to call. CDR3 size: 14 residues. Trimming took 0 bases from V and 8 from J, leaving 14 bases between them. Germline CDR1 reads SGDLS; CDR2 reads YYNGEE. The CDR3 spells CASSVGEIMGGYTF. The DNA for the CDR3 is TGTGCCAGCAGCGTAGGGGAAATAATGGGAGGCTACACCTTC.

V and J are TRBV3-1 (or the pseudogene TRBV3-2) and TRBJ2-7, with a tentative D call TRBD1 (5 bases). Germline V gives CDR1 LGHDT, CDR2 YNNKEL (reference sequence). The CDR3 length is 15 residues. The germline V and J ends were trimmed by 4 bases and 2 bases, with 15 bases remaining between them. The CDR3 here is CASSPLPQGTYEQYF. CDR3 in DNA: TGTGCCAGCAGCCCCCTTCCGCAGGGTACCTACGAGCAGTACTTC.

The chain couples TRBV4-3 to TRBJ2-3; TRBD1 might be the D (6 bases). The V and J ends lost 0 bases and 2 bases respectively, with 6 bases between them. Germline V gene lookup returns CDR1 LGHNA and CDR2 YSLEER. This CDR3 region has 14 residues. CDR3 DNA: TGCGCCAGCAGCCAAGAGGGGGCCACAGATACGCAGTATTTT. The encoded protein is CASSQEGATDTQYF.

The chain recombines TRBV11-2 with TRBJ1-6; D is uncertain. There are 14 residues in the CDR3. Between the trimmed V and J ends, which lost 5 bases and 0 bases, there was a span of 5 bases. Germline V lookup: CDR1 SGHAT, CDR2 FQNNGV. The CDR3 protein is CASSRSSYNSPLHF. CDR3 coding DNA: TGTGCCAGCAGCCGGAGCTCCTATAATTCACCCCTCCACTTT.

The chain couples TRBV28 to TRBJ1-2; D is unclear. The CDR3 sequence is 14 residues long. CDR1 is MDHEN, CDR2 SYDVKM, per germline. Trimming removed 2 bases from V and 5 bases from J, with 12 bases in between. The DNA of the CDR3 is TGTGCCAGCAGTTTAGCAGGACCCTTATATGGCTACACCTTC. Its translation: CASSLAGPLYGYTF.

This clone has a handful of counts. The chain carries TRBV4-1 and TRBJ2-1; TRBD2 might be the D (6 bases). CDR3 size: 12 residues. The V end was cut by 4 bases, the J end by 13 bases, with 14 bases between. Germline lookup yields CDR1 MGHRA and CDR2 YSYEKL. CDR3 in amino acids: CASSPQAGGQFF. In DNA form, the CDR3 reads TGCGCCAGCAGCCCCCAGGCCGGGGGACAGTTCTTC.

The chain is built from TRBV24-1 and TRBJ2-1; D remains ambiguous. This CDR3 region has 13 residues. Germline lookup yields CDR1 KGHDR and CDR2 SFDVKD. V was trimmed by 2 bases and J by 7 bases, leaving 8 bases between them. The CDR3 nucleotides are TGTGCCACCAGTGATTATAGGGATAATGAGCAGTTCTTC. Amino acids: CATSDYRDNEQFF.

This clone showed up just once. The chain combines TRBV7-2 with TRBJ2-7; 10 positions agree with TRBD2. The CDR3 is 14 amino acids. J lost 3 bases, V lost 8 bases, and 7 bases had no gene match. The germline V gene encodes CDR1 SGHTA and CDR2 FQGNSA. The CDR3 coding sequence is TGTGCCAGCTCCTCGAGCGGGAGGGGCTACGAGCAGTACTTC. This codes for CASSSSGRGYEQYF.

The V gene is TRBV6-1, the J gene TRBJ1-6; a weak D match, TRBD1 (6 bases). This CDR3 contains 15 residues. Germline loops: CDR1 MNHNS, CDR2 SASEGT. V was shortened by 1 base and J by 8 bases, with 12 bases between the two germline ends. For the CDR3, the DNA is TGTGCCAGCAGTGAAGAGGGCCAGGGGTATTCACCCCTCCACTTT. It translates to CASSEEGQGYSPLHF.

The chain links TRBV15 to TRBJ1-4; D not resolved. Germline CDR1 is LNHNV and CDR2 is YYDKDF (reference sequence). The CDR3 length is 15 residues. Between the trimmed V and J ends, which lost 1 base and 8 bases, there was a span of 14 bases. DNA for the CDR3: TGTGCCACCAGCAGAGGTAGCGGTCTGGGGGAAAAACTGTTTTTT. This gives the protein CATSRGSGLGEKLFF.

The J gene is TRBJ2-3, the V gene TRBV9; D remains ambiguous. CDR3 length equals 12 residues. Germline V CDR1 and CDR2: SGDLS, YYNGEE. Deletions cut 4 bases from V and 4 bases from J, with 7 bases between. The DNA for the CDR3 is TGTGCCAGCAGCCAGAGCGCAGATACGCAGTATTTT. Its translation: CASSQSADTQYF.

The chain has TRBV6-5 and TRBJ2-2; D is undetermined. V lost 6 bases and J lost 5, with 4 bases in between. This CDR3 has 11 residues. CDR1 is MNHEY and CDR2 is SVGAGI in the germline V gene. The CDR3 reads CASSKTGELFF. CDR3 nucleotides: TGTGCCAGCAGCAAGACCGGGGAGCTGTTTTTT.

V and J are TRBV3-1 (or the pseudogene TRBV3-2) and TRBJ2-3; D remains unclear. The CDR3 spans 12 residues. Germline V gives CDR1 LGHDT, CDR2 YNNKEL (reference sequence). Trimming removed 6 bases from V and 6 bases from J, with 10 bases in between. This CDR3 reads CASSPLGDTQYF. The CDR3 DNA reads TGTGCCAGCAGTCCGTTGGGCGATACGCAGTATTTT.

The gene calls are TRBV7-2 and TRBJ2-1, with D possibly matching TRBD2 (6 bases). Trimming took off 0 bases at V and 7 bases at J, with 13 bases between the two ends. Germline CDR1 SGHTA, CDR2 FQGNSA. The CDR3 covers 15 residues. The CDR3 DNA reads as TGTGCCAGCAGCTTAGCTGGCGGGGTAGGGAATGAGCAGTTCTTC. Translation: CASSLAGGVGNEQFF.